Sequencing of this TCR beta chain was carried out in a study of blood T cell repertoires in COVID-19. V was cut by 0 bases and J by 0 bases, with 9 bases left in between. Germline V lookup: CDR1 SGHDT, CDR2 YYEEEE. This CDR3 contains 15 residues. Repertoires were generated with immunoSEQ multiplex PCR, while TCRdb's copy carries only in-frame clones and drops some. The data contain about 160,000 clones, approximately 90% of them singletons. In regard to this clone: Other DNA sequences in the sample encode the same CDR3.

This sequence joins TRBV5-6 and TRBJ1-2, with D tentatively TRBD1 (6 bases). The sequence was collected from a woman between 45 and 65 years old who had recovered from COVID-19. Sequenced material: PBMCs or T cells enriched from blood (not recorded which). CDR3 sequence: CASSLATGPNYGYTF. In DNA, the CDR3 is TGTGCCAGCAGCTTGGCAACAGGGCCTAACTATGGCTACACCTTC.